The present T cell receptor (beta chain) was sequenced within a study of cytomegalovirus exposure and HLA in healthy donors. The PCR ran on 60 Vbeta and 13 Jbeta primers. TCRdb's table, derived via immunoSEQ multiplex PCR, lists solely in-frame clones and lacks some. The table shows 95,000 to 150,000 clones, with roughly 70% occurring only once. Germline V lookup: CDR1 SEHNR, CDR2 FQNEAQ (reference sequence). This CDR3 has 12 amino acids. Study-wide results and limits: A later analysis, which compared TCR beta chains of equal frequency, found the HLA-associated ones more clonally expanded. In a later analysis, parvovirus B19, influenza, CMV and Epstein-Barr virus appeared linked to several top co-occurrence clusters. Later genetic work tied a missense DCLRE1C variant to beta-chain V and J trimming.

A note on this clone: Its target is unknown. At one end, the junction sequence differs from germline, possibly due to a read error.

Donors likely had unrecorded immune exposures despite being nominally healthy when sampled. This TCR was recovered from a middle-aged woman in good health and CMV-seronegative. The material sequenced was PBMCs. V and J are TRBV7-9 and TRBJ2-5; 8 bases match TRBD2. The CDR3 nucleotides are TGTTCCAGTTCGGGAGGGGGGGAGACCCAGTACTTC. It specifies CSSSGGGETQYF.